The 19 T cell receptor beta chains given below trace back to one sample, sequenced in a study of CD8 T cells in Susac syndrome. Reverse transcription of about 0.45 to 1 ug RNA was performed with random hexamers. Each CDR3 protein gets one entry after TCRdb re-called the immunoSEQ multiplex PCR reads with MiXCR. The sample contains a few hundred thousand distinct CDR3 sequences, approximately 85% of which appear only once. Input material: CD8+ T cells from PBMCs. These receptors were obtained from a human donor with multiple sclerosis.

The V and J genes are TRBV6-1 and TRBJ2-7; weak D call: TRBD2 (5 bases). The CDR3 spans 14 residues. Trimming shortened V by 5 bases and J by 0 bases, and 11 bases separated the two germline ends. CDR1 is MNHNS and CDR2 is SASEGT in the germline V gene. The CDR3 loop is CASSPPGDSYEQYF. CDR3 sequence (DNA): TGTGCCAGCAGTCCCCCCGGGGACTCCTACGAGCAGTACTTC.

The chain couples TRBV3-1 to TRBJ1-4, with unresolved D. CDR1 is LGHDT and CDR2 is YNNKEL in the germline V gene (reference sequence). V was clipped by 0 bases and J by 0 bases, with 14 bases between them. This CDR3 has 18 residues. CDR3 amino acids: CASSQDLIGYATNEKLFF. In nucleotides, the CDR3 is TGTGCCAGCAGCCAAGATTTGATTGGATATGCAACTAATGAAAAACTGTTTTTT.

The genes are TRBV19 and TRBJ2-1; 8 bases fit TRBD1. Gene TRBJ2-7 matches the end of the DNA better, so the J call may be wrong. The length of the CDR3 is 13 residues. Germline V gene sequence: CDR1 LNHDA, CDR2 SQIVND (reference sequence). In DNA form, the CDR3 reads TGTGCCAGTCGAGGACAGGGTGGGCACGAGCAGTACTTC. Translated: CASRGQGGHEQYF.

The rearrangement uses TRBV27 and TRBJ2-3, with unresolved D. Per germline, CDR1 MNHEY and CDR2 SMNVEV (reference sequence). This CDR3 contains 13 residues. V was shortened by 5 bases and J by 3 bases, with 9 bases between the two germline ends. CDR3 coding DNA: TGTGCCAGCAGTCCCAGACTGACAGATACGCAGTATTTT. This sequence encodes CASSPRLTDTQYF.

The rearrangement uses TRBV27 and TRBJ2-2, with D tentatively TRBD2 (5 bases). The V gene's germline CDR1 is MNHEY and CDR2 SMNVEV (reference sequence). The CDR3 is made up of 14 amino acids. The V gene lost 8 bases and the J gene lost 6 bases, with 16 bases spanning the gap. The CDR3 bases are TGTGCCAGCGCCCTCGGGATGGATGCCGGGGAGCTGTTTTTT. Translated: CASALGMDAGELFF.

The chain combines TRBV27 with TRBJ2-2; 12 bases map to TRBD2. The CDR3 runs to 17 residues. Germline V CDR1 and CDR2: MNHEY, SMNVEV (reference sequence). Trimming took 5 bases from V and 7 from J; bases not matched to a gene: 11. The CDR3 is CASSPRLAGVIFGELFF. CDR3 DNA sequence: TGTGCCAGCAGTCCAAGACTAGCGGGAGTCATATTCGGGGAGCTGTTTTTT.

This clonotype was observed once. The chain combines TRBV20-1 with TRBJ2-1, with 8 bases that match TRBD2. The trim removed 0 bases at V and 6 bases at J, leaving 4 bases unmatched. CDR3 length: 14 amino acids. CDR1 and CDR2 (germline): DFQATT, SNEGSKA (reference sequence). The CDR3 reads CSARDPGLVNEQFF. DNA of the CDR3: TGCAGTGCTAGAGATCCGGGACTAGTCAATGAGCAGTTCTTC.

The rearrangement joins TRBV5-5 to TRBJ2-7, with TRBD2 as a possible D gene (6 bases). There are 15 residues in the CDR3. Between the trimmed V and J ends, which lost 2 bases and 5 bases, there was a span of 17 bases. The V gene's germline CDR1 is SGHKS and CDR2 YYEKEE (reference sequence). CDR3 loop: CASSFGDAGLDEQYF. In DNA, the CDR3 is TGTGCCAGCAGCTTTGGCGACGCGGGGTTGGACGAGCAGTACTTC.

The gene calls are TRBV20-1 and TRBJ1-1; weak D call: TRBD1 (6 bases). Deletions cut 3 bases from V and 6 bases from J, with 29 bases between. Germline lookup yields CDR1 DFQATT and CDR2 SNEGSKA (reference sequence). This CDR3 is 18 amino acids long. The CDR3 bases are TGCAGTGCTAGCGTTGTGGGGGGCGTCGGAAATATTTTCTCTGAAGCTTTCTTT. As protein: CSASVVGGVGNIFSEAFF.

This chain uses TRBV27 with TRBJ2-7, with D perhaps being TRBD1 or TRBD2 (5 bases each). Trimming cost V 10 bases and J 0 bases, with 19 bases left between them. CDR1 is MNHEY and CDR2 is SMNVEV in the germline V gene (reference sequence). CDR3 size: 15 residues. CDR3 protein: CANRTGRLSSYEQYF. The DNA of the CDR3 is TGTGCCAACCGAACGGGACGTCTGAGCTCCTACGAGCAGTACTTC.

The gene calls are TRBV20-1 and TRBJ1-3, with TRBD1 matching over 9 bases. Germline values: CDR1 DFQATT, CDR2 SNEGSKA (reference sequence). CDR3 size: 16 residues. V shed 0 bases and J 1 base; nucleotides not matched to a gene: 4. The CDR3 DNA reads TGCAGTGCTAGAGATCAACAGGGGGCGTCTGGAAACACCATATATTTT. Amino acid sequence: CSARDQQGASGNTIYF.

The rearrangement links TRBV30 to TRBJ1-3; D unresolved. The V end was cut by 6 bases, the J end by 0 bases, with 12 bases between. The CDR3 length is 14 residues. CDR1 is GTSNPN and CDR2 is SVGIG in the germline V gene (reference sequence). The CDR3 region has the DNA TGTGCCTGTACAGACGAACGCTCTGGAAACACCATATATTTT. This translates into CACTDERSGNTIYF.

The chain combines TRBV30 with TRBJ1-5; D gene ambiguous. Germline CDR1 is GTSNPN and CDR2 is SVGIG (reference sequence). Trimming cost V 0 bases and J 3 bases, with 6 bases left between them. The CDR3 is made up of 13 amino acids. In nucleotides, the CDR3 is TGTGCCTGGAGTGTAGGTCTCAATCAGCCCCAGCATTTT. Amino acids: CAWSVGLNQPQHF. The variable domain in full, with the rest retrieved from reference TRBV30 and TRBJ1-5, is SQTIHQWPATLVQPVGSPLSLECTVEGTSNPNLYWYRQAAGRGLQLLFYSVGIGQISSEVPQNLSASRPQDRQFILSSKKLLLSDSGFYLCAWSVGLNQPQHFGDGTRLSIL.

The chain uses TRBV29-1 and TRBJ2-7; a weak D match, TRBD2 (7 bases). Deletions cut 0 bases from V and 5 bases from J, with 14 bases between. The CDR3 has 14 amino acids. The germline CDR1 and CDR2 sequences are SQVTM and ANQGSEA. CDR3 in DNA: TGCAGCGTTGAAGACGCGGGGGCAAAGGACGAGCAGTACTTC. Protein sequence: CSVEDAGAKDEQYF.

The CDR3: CASSQLAGEANEQFF. Here the CDR3 DNA reads TGTGCCAGCAGCCAACTAGCGGGAGAAGCCAATGAGCAGTTCTTC. V is TRBV7-9 and J is TRBJ2-1; the match to TRBD2 covers 11 bases. The CDR3 runs 15 residues. Germline lookup yields CDR1 SEHNR and CDR2 FQNEAQ (reference sequence). With V trimmed by 5 bases and J by 6 bases, 6 bases remained unmatched.

This clonotype was observed a single time. V is TRBV5-4 and J is TRBJ2-1, with 10 positions matching TRBD2. CDR1 and CDR2 (germline): SGHNT, YYREEE (reference sequence). The length of the CDR3 is 13 residues. V lost 4 bases, J lost 8 bases, and 3 bases stayed unmatched. The CDR3 protein is CASSTGTSDEQFF. DNA of the CDR3: TGTGCCAGCAGCACTGGGACTAGCGATGAGCAGTTCTTC. The complete variable domain, with remaining parts taken from reference TRBV5-4 and TRBJ2-1, reads ETGVTQSPTHLIKTRGQQVTLRCSSQSGHNTVSWYQQALGQGPQFIFQYYREEENGRGNFPPRFSGLQFPNYSSELNVNALELDDSALYLCASSTGTSDEQFFGPGTRLTVL.

The chain joins TRBV19 to TRBJ2-1; 7 bases align to TRBD1. Germline CDR1 is LNHDA and CDR2 is SQIVND (reference sequence). This CDR3 is built from 14 residues. The ends lost 7 bases at V and 5 bases at J; junction bases unmatched: 8. CDR3 protein: CASTGTVIHNEQFF. For the CDR3, the DNA is TGTGCCAGTACCGGGACAGTGATACACAATGAGCAGTTCTTC. Looking up the rest from reference TRBV19 and TRBJ2-1 gives the full variable domain: DGGITQSPKYLFRKEGQNVTLSCEQNLNHDAMYWYRQDPGQGLRLIYYSQIVNDFQKGDIAEGYSVSREKKESFPLTVTSAQKNPTAFYLCASTGTVIHNEQFFGPGTRLTVL.

This chain links TRBV7-9 with TRBJ2-5; 11 positions agree with TRBD1. The CDR3 runs 16 residues. After removal of 5 bases from V and 5 bases from J, the junction contained 10 bases not matched to a gene. Germline V gene lookup returns CDR1 SEHNR and CDR2 FQNEAQ (reference sequence). CDR3 in amino acids: CASSHGDRGIEETQYF. The DNA for the CDR3 is TGTGCCAGCAGCCACGGGGACAGGGGGATCGAGGAGACCCAGTACTTC.

V and J are TRBV14 and TRBJ1-1; D ambiguous. This CDR3 is 15 amino acids long. Per germline, CDR1 SGHDN and CDR2 FVKESK. V lost 4 bases to trimming and J lost 0 bases, with 12 bases between them. This chain's CDR3 is CASSPPPDMNTEAFF. Here the CDR3 DNA reads TGTGCCAGCAGCCCACCTCCAGATATGAACACTGAAGCTTTCTTT. Variable domain in full (rest from reference TRBV14 and TRBJ1-1): EAGVTQFPSHSVIEKGQTVTLRCDPISGHDNLYWYRRVMGKEIKFLLHFVKESKQDESGMPNNRFLAERTGGTYSTLKVQPAELEDSGVYFCASSPPPDMNTEAFFGQGTRLTVV.